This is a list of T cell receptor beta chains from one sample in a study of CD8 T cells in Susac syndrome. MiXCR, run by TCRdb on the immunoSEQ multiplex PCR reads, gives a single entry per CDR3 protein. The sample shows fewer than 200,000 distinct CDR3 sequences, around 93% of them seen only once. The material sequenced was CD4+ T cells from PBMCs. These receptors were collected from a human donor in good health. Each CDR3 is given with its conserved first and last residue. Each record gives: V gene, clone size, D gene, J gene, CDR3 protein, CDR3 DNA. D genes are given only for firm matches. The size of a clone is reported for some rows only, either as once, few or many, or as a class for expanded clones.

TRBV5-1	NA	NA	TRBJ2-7	CASSRGTDNYEQYF	TGCGCCAGCAGCCGGGGGACCGACAACTACGAGCAGTACTTC
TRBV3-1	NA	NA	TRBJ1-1	CASSQRGATEAFF	TGTGCCAGCAGCCAGAGGGGGGCCACTGAAGCTTTCTTT
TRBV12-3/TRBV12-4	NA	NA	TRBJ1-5	CASSPRRGNSNQPQHF	TGTGCCAGCAGTCCAAGGCGGGGAAATAGCAATCAGCCCCAGCATTTT
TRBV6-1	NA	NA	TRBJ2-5	CASSEVATFGGPYQETQYF	TGTGCCAGCAGTGAAGTGGCAACTTTTGGGGGGCCGTACCAAGAGACCCAGTACTTC
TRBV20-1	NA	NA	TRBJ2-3	CSARVWGTDTQYF	TGCAGTGCTAGAGTATGGGGCACAGATACGCAGTATTTT
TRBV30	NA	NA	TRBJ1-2	CAWSVDRQGGYTF	TGTGCCTGGAGTGTAGACCGGCAGGGAGGCTACACCTTC
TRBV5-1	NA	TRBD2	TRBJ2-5	CASSIVGGQETQYF	TGCGCCAGCAGCATTGTGGGGGGGCAAGAGACCCAGTACTTC
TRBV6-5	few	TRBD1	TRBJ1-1	CASSRQGAGTEAFF	TGTGCCAGCAGTCGTCAGGGGGCAGGGACTGAAGCTTTCTTT
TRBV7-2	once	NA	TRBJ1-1	CASSLILRGGTEAFF	TGTGCCAGCAGCTTAATTCTACGGGGAGGGACTGAAGCTTTCTTT
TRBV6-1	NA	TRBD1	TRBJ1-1	CASKVPGRGHFAEAFF	TGTGCCAGCAAGGTCCCGGGCAGGGGGCATTTCGCTGAAGCTTTCTTT
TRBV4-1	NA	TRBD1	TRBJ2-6	CASSRTGTGGGANVLTF	TGCGCCAGCAGCCGAACAGGGACAGGCGGAGGGGCCAACGTCCTGACTTTC
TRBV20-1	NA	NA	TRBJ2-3	CSAWPTSATDTQYF	TGCAGTGCATGGCCCACGTCGGCCACAGATACGCAGTATTTT
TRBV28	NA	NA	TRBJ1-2	CASSGSRDYGYTF	TGTGCCAGCAGCGGAAGTAGGGACTATGGCTACACCTTC
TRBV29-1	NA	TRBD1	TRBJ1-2	CSSTRTGNYGYTF	TGCAGCTCCACGAGGACAGGAAACTATGGCTACACCTTC
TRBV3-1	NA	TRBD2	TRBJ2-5	CASSPPWTSGLGETQYF	TGTGCCAGCAGCCCACCGTGGACTAGCGGTTTAGGCGAGACCCAGTACTTC
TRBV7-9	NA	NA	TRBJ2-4	CASSYWSGKNIQYF	TGTGCCAGCAGCTACTGGAGCGGCAAAAACATTCAGTACTTC
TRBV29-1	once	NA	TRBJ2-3	CSVELGTDTQYF	TGCAGCGTTGAACTGGGCACAGATACGCAGTATTTT
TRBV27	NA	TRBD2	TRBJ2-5	CASSSRSGGRGETQYF	TGTGCCAGCAGTTCCCGTAGCGGGGGAAGAGGGGAGACCCAGTACTTC
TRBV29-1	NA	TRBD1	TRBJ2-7	CSVETGVSYEQYF	TGCAGCGTTGAGACAGGGGTTTCCTACGAGCAGTACTTC
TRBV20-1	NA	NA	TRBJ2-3	CSEAGAGTDTQYF	TGCAGTGAGGCGGGGGCAGGCACAGATACGCAGTATTTT
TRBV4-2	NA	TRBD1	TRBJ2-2	CASSQWADRGFTGELFF	TGTGCCAGCAGCCAGTGGGCGGACAGGGGCTTCACCGGGGAGCTGTTTTTT
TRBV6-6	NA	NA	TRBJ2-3	CASSYSRRSDTQYF	TGTGCCAGCAGTTACTCGAGAAGGTCAGATACGCAGTATTTT
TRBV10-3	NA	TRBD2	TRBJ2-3	CAIAGLARDTQYF	TGTGCCATTGCGGGACTAGCTCGAGATACGCAGTATTTT
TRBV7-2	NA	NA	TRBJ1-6	CASSLEAEISPLHF	TGTGCCAGCAGCTTAGAGGCCGAGATTTCACCCCTCCACTTT
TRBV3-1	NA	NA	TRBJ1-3	CASTAGQGNTIYF	TGTGCCAGCACGGCAGGGCAAGGAAACACCATATATTTT
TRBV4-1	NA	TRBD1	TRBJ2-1	CASSQERGPYNEQFF	TGCGCCAGCAGCCAAGAAAGGGGGCCATACAATGAGCAGTTCTTC
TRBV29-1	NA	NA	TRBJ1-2	CSVDGREGRNYGYTF	TGCAGCGTTGACGGCAGGGAGGGTCGGAACTATGGCTACACCTTC
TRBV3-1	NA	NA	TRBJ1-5	CASSQGNSQNQPQHF	TGTGCCAGCAGCCAAGGAAACAGTCAGAATCAGCCCCAGCATTTT
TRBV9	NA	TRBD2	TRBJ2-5	CASSVEAGGLQETQYF	TGTGCCAGCAGCGTAGAGGCGGGGGGACTCCAAGAGACCCAGTACTTC
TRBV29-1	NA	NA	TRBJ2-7	CSVIQVGLYEQYF	TGCAGCGTCATACAGGTTGGGCTCTACGAGCAGTACTTC
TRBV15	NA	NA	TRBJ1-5	CATSRGRQVNQPQHF	TGTGCCACCAGCAGGGGAAGACAGGTCAATCAGCCCCAGCATTTT
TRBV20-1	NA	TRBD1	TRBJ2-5	CSASRDSGTQETQYF	TGCAGTGCTTCACGGGACAGCGGAACTCAAGAGACCCAGTACTTC
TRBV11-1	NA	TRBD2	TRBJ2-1	CASSLRASGDPGHEQFF	TGTGCCAGCAGCTTACGCGCTAGCGGGGACCCAGGGCATGAGCAGTTCTTC
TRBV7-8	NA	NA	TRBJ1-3	CASSWDGGDTIYF	TGTGCCAGCAGCTGGGACGGAGGGGACACCATATATTTT
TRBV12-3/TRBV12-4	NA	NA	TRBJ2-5	CASNSGLMGGQETQYF	TGTGCCAGTAATTCGGGACTTATGGGTGGCCAAGAGACCCAGTACTTC
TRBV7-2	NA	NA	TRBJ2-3	CASTGRAGPTDTQYF	TGTGCCAGCACCGGACGGGCAGGACCGACAGATACGCAGTATTTT
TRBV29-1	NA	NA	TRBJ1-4	CSVIRRGGEKLFF	TGCAGCGTCATCCGGCGGGGGGGTGAAAAACTGTTTTTT
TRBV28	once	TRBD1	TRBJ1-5	CASSLPTGGQPQHF	TGTGCCAGCAGTTTACCTACAGGGGGGCAGCCCCAGCATTTT
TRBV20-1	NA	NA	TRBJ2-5	CSGTEGNQETQYF	TGCAGTGGAACGGAGGGGAACCAAGAGACCCAGTACTTC
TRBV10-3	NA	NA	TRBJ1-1	CAVQRVANTEAFF	TGTGCCGTTCAACGGGTAGCGAACACTGAAGCTTTCTTT
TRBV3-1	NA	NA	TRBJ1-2	CASSQVQRYGYTF	TGTGCCAGCAGCCAAGTCCAACGGTATGGCTACACCTTC
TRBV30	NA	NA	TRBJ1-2	CAWRGEKLLYGYTF	TGTGCCTGGAGGGGGGAAAAGTTACTCTATGGCTACACCTTC
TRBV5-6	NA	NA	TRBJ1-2	CASSLGQANYGYTF	TGTGCCAGCAGCTTGGGACAGGCTAACTATGGCTACACCTTC
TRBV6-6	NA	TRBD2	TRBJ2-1	CASSSPAGGPWQFF	TGTGCCAGCAGCTCCCCTGCGGGGGGGCCATGGCAGTTCTTC
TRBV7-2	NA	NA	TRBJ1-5	CASSVNNQPQHF	TGTGCCAGCAGCGTTAACAACCAGCCCCAGCATTTT
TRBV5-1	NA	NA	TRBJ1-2	CASSLTGQSRGYTF	TGCGCCAGCAGCCTCACTGGACAGTCCAGAGGCTACACCTTC
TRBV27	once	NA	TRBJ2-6	CASSLFQAGANVLTF	TGTGCCAGCAGTTTGTTTCAGGCTGGGGCCAACGTCCTGACTTTC
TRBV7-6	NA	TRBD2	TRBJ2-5	CASSFGTSGGAETQYF	TGTGCCAGCAGCTTTGGGACTAGCGGGGGGGCCGAGACCCAGTACTTC
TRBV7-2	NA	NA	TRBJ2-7	CASSLASGLSTSYEQYF	TGTGCCAGCAGCTTAGCTTCGGGACTCTCAACGTCCTACGAGCAGTACTTC
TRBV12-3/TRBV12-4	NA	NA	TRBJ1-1	CASSPNTGPSEAFF	TGTGCCAGCAGCCCGAATACGGGACCGTCTGAAGCTTTCTTT
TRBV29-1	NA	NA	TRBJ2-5	CSVSWGLQETQYF	TGCAGCGTTTCATGGGGCCTCCAGGAGACCCAGTACTTC
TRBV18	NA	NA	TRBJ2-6	CASSPRRVRNSGANVLTF	TGTGCCAGCTCACCCAGGAGGGTAAGGAACTCTGGGGCCAACGTCCTGACTTTC
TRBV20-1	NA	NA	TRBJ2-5	CSAAPTSRGETQYF	TGCAGTGCTGCTCCCACTAGCAGGGGAGAGACCCAGTACTTC
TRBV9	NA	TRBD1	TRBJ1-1	CASSVDRVATEAFF	TGTGCCAGCAGCGTCGACAGGGTGGCCACTGAAGCTTTCTTT
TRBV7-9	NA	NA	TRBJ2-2	CASSPLGTRTGELFF	TGTGCCAGCAGCCCGCTGGGGACAAGAACCGGGGAGCTGTTTTTT
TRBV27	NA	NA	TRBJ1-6	CASSSVQGYNSPLHF	TGTGCCAGCAGTTCGGTACAGGGCTATAATTCACCCCTCCACTTT
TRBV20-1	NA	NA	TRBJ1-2	CSADETGTGYGYTF	TGCAGTGCCGACGAGACCGGGACGGGATATGGCTACACCTTC
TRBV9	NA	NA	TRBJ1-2	CASSVAPRQAGREGYTF	TGTGCCAGCAGCGTAGCCCCCCGACAGGCGGGGCGGGAGGGCTACACCTTC
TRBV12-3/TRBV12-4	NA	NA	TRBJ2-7	CASSLRGNSYEQYF	TGTGCCAGCAGTTTGAGGGGGAACTCCTACGAGCAGTACTTC
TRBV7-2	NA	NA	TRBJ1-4	CASSLGGGPEKLFF	TGTGCCAGCAGCTTAGGGGGGGGACCAGAAAAACTGTTTTTT